This T cell receptor (beta chain) was found in a study of OX40 agonist ivuxolimab in advanced cancers. Study overall: Patients in the trial were receiving intravenous ivuxolimab every 2 weeks, at doses of 0.01 to 10 mg/kg.

A single count supports this clone. Its antigen is unknown. Collection of blood occurred at baseline, at cycle 4 day 1, and at cycle 7 day 1. Repertoires were generated with immunoSEQ multiplex PCR, while TCRdb's copy carries only in-frame clones and drops some. The data show 65,000 to 95,000 clones, about nine tenths seen once. Germline-derived CDR1 and CDR2 are MNHNS and SASEGT. The V and J ends lost 2 bases and 2 bases, in that order; junction bases with no gene match: 5. The CDR3 is 15 amino acids. Study-level findings and limits: Low clonal expansion, among the lowest seen, marked partial responders at 0.1-3.0 mg/kg. CD8+ T cells showed, on average, more clonal expansion than CD4+ cells.

This clonotype originated in an adult with an advanced solid tumor such as melanoma, head and neck, liver or kidney cancer. Source: CD4+ or CD8+ T cells sorted from blood, taken in a trial of the OX40 agonist ivuxolimab. The chain recombines TRBV6-1 with TRBJ2-7; 8 bases agree with TRBD1. The CDR3 sequence is CASSEYPTGAYEQYF. The CDR3 nucleotides are TGTGCCAGCAGTGAATACCCGACAGGGGCCTACGAGCAGTACTTC.